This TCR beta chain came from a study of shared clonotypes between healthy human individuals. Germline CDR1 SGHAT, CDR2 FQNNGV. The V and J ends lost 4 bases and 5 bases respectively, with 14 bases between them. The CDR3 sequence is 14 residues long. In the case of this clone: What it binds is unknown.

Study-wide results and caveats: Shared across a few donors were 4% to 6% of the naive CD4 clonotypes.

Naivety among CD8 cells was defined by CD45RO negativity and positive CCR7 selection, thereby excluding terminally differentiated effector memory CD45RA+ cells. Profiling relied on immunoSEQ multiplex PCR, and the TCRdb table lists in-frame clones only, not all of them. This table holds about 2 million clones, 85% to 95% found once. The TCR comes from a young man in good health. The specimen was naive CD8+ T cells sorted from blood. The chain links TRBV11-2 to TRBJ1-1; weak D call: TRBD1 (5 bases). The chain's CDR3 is CASSYLGVGTEAFF. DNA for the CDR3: TGTGCCAGCAGCTACCTGGGGGTCGGAACTGAAGCTTTCTTT. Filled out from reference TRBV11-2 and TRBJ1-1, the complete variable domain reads EAGVAQSPRYKIIEKRQSVAFWCNPISGHATLYWYQQILGQGPKLLIQFQNNGVVDDSQLPKDRFSAERLKGVDSTLKIQPAKLEDSAVYLCASSYLGVGTEAFFGQGTRLTVV.